The 32 T cell receptor beta chains listed next were all sequenced from one sample in a study of tumor and adjacent non-tumor tissue in lung cancer. Three rounds of nested PCR, following a modified ARM-PCR protocol, produced the TCRbeta library. TCRdb analysed the multiplex PCR reads with MiXCR anew, one entry per CDR3 protein. The sample carries around 80,000 distinct CDR3 sequences, 76% recorded once. No cell sorting was done before RNA was extracted from the tissue. More than 3 cm separated this lung sample from the edge of the tumor. The sample consisted of distant non-tumor lung tissue. The receptors shown here come from a man between 65 and 85 years old with non-small cell lung cancer.

As concerns this clonotype: One base away lies a much larger clone, so this may be a sequencing read error. The genes are TRBV11-2 and TRBJ1-1; unclear D gene. CDR1 and CDR2 (germline): SGHAT, FQNNGV. Trimming cost V 7 bases and J 7 bases, with 13 bases left between them. There are 12 residues in the CDR3. In DNA form, the CDR3 reads TGTGCCAGCACATTGAGGAGTAATGAAGCTTTCTTT. Encoded protein: CASTLRSNEAFF.

The sample holds a few counts of this clonotype. A read error may account for a junction end that differs from germline. V and J are TRBV28 and TRBJ1-6; TRBD1 matches at 9 bases. Germline loops: CDR1 MDHEN, CDR2 SYDVKM. CDR3 length: 15 amino acids. CDR3 nucleotide sequence: TGTGCCAGAAGTTCTGAACAGGGGGCTGGATCACCCCTCCACTTT. Amino acids: CARSSEQGAGSPLHF.

There are a few counts of this clonotype. A much larger clone is a single base away; this may be a read error. The V call is TRBV11-2, the J call TRBJ2-3, with 10 positions matching TRBD1. Germline loops: CDR1 SGHAT, CDR2 FQNNGV. The CDR3 spans 14 residues. For the CDR3, the DNA is TGTGCCAGCAGCTCGACAGGGGGCTCGAATACGCGGTATTTT. Its protein is CASSSTGGSNTRYF.

This clonotype was detected ten times or more. The J gene is TRBJ1-4, the V gene TRBV6-1; no clear D gene. Germline assignment: CDR1 MNHNS and CDR2 SASEGT. The CDR3 loop spans 14 amino acids. Trimming shortened V by 5 bases and J by 1 base, and 8 bases separated the two germline ends. Written as DNA, the CDR3 is TGTGCCAGCAGTTACTCGGGAACTAATGAAAAACTGTTTTTT. Translation gives CASSYSGTNEKLFF.

This clonotype was recorded a few times. An end of the junction does not agree with germline; a read error may underlie this. V is TRBV11-1 and J is TRBJ2-3; possibly TRBD2 for D (5 bases). This CDR3 comprises 15 residues. Looked up from germline, CDR1 is SGHAT and CDR2 is FQDESV (reference sequence). DNA of the CDR3: TGTGTCAGCACCCGTCGGGAAGTAAGCAGAGATAAGCAGTATTTT. Its protein product is CVSTRREVSRDKQYF.

A remark on this clonotype: It may be a read error: a sequence one base away is much more abundant. The rearrangement joins TRBV5-1 to TRBJ1-2; 7 bases map to TRBD1. This CDR3 region has 14 residues. Germline V gives CDR1 SGHRS, CDR2 YFSETQ. The CDR3 region has the DNA TGCGCCAGCAACTTGGAGGGGGCCCACTATGGCTACACCTTC. Encoded protein: CASNLEGAHYGYTF. The whole variable domain, filled in from reference TRBV5-1 and TRBJ1-2, reads KAGVTQTPRYLIKTRGQQVTLSCSPISGHRSVSWYQQTPGQGLQFLFEYFSETQRNKGNFPGRFSGRQFSNSRSEMNVSTLELGDSALYLCASNLEGAHYGYTFGSGTRLTVV.

Of note for this clonotype: Its ends do not fully match the called genes, so a read error is possible. The chain joins TRBV20-1 to TRBJ2-3; D is uncertain. Germline V gene sequence: CDR1 DFQATT, CDR2 SNEGSKA (reference sequence). The CDR3 extends over 11 amino acids. CDR3 sequence reads: CSASVSDTQYF. The CDR3 nucleotides read TGCAGTGCAAGTGTTTCAGATACACAGTATTTT.

This clonotype is categorized as medium-sized. The rearrangement links TRBV11-2 to TRBJ1-1; no clear D gene. V was cut by 1 base and J by 0 bases, with 12 bases left in between. CDR1 is SGHAT and CDR2 is FQNNGV in the germline V gene. The CDR3 covers 16 residues. Written as DNA, the CDR3 is TGTGCCAGCAGCTTAGCGGAGATGGGGATGAACACTGAAGCTTTCTTT. This sequence encodes CASSLAEMGMNTEAFF.

CDR3 protein: CASSLYGPEHYF. The DNA of the CDR3 is TGTGCCAGCAGCTTATATGGGCCGGAACATTACTTC. This chain links TRBV11-2 with TRBJ2-7; D remains ambiguous. V gave up 2 bases and J gave up 13 bases, with 15 bases separating them. Per germline, CDR1 SGHAT and CDR2 FQNNGV. The CDR3 has 12 amino acids.

The V and J genes are TRBV12-3 or TRBV12-4 and TRBJ1-2; D is undetermined. The CDR3 runs 11 residues. V shed 10 bases and J shed 7 bases, with 13 bases lying between them. The DNA for the CDR3 is TGTGCCATTACCCTGGGAGGTGGCTACACCTTC. This sequence encodes CAITLGGGYTF.

This clonotype was recorded once. The CDR3 end shows no conserved phenylalanine or tryptophan, and so a read error is likely. This chain uses TRBV6-1 with TRBJ1-5, with 8 nucleotides matching TRBD1. CDR3 length equals 15 residues. Germline V CDR1 and CDR2: MNHNS, SASEGT. This CDR3 reads CASRETGDSSQPQHL. The CDR3 coding sequence is TGTGCCAGCAGGGAGACAGGGGATAGCAGTCAGCCCCAGCATTTA.

This chain links TRBV4-1 with TRBJ1-2; D remains ambiguous. This CDR3 comprises 15 residues. Germline V lookup: CDR1 MGHRA, CDR2 YSYEKL. The V end lost 0 bases, the J end lost 12 bases, and 20 bases lay between the germline ends. CDR3 protein: CASSQDVQSFDDNTF. The CDR3 DNA is TGCGCCAGCAGCCAAGATGTGCAGTCTTTTGATGACAACACCTTC.

This clonotype was seen only once. A read error may produce the germline difference seen at one junction end. The chain links TRBV12-3 or TRBV12-4 to TRBJ1-1, with TRBD1 as a possible D gene (6 bases). CDR3 length: 13 amino acids. The CDR3 DNA is TGTGGGAGCAGCCCTACAGGGAACACTGAAGCTCTCTTT. Residues: CGSSPTGNTEALF.

For this clonotype: One end of the junction varies from germline; a read error may be responsible. The chain employs TRBV25-1 and TRBJ2-5; unclear D gene. Looked up from germline, CDR1 is MGHDK and CDR2 is SYGVNS. CDR3 length: 11 amino acids. CDR3 sequence (DNA): TGTGCCAGTGCCGCGTCTGAGATCCAGTACTTC. It encodes CASAASEIQYF.

Remarks on this clonotype: An end of the junction does not agree with germline; a read error may underlie this. The gene calls are TRBV6-5 and TRBJ1-2; D is ambiguous. Germline values: CDR1 MNHEY, CDR2 SVGAGI. The CDR3 loop spans 12 amino acids. CDR3 loop: CASIVGLDGYTF. Here the CDR3 DNA reads TGTGCCAGCATTGTTGGATTGGATGGCTATACCTTC.

Note on this clonotype: Since no conserved phenylalanine or tryptophan closes the CDR3, a read error is the likely cause. The genes are TRBV11-2 and TRBJ1-1; TRBD1 is a possible D gene (5 bases). Trimming took 4 bases from V and 3 from J, leaving 15 bases between them. The V gene's germline CDR1 is SGHAT and CDR2 FQNNGV. The length of the CDR3 is 15 residues. The CDR3 nucleotides are TGTGCCAGCAGCTCGGGGGTGGCGGGGTACACTGAAGCTTTCGTT. Protein sequence: CASSSGVAGYTEAFV.

In regard to this clonotype: Compared with germline, one end of the junction differs, possibly owing to a read error. The CDR3 protein is CASSQGTAGGNADTQYF. CDR3 DNA sequence: TGCGCCAGTAGCCAAGGGACAGCGGGAGGGAACGCAGATACGCAGTATTTT. This rearrangement joins TRBV4-3 to TRBJ2-3; 10 bases agree with TRBD2. CDR3 size: 17 residues. CDR1 is LGHNA and CDR2 is YSLEER in the germline V gene.

As to this clonotype: As the CDR3 is not closed by the conserved phenylalanine or tryptophan, this likely results from a read error. The chain uses TRBV4-3 and TRBJ2-5; D unclear. CDR3 size: 16 residues. CDR1 and CDR2 from the germline V gene are LGHNA and YSLEER. Trimming shortened V by 1 base and J by 4 bases, and 16 bases separated the two germline ends. Written as DNA, the CDR3 is TGCGCCAGCAGCCAAGGTGTGGGTCTTTTAGGAGAGACCCAGTACTTA. Protein product: CASSQGVGLLGETQYL.

CDR3: CAGTSYGTVIYEQYF. The CDR3 DNA reads TGTGCCGGAACGTCATACGGGACTGTAATCTACGAGCAGTACTTC. The V gene is TRBV5-4, the J gene TRBJ2-7; tentative D call: TRBD2 (6 bases). The V gene's germline CDR1 is SGHNT and CDR2 YYREEE (reference sequence). This CDR3 has 15 residues. The V and J ends lost 10 bases and 3 bases respectively, with 23 bases between them.

Regarding this clonotype: The junction departs from the called germline gene at one end, perhaps through a read error. The chain uses TRBV18 and TRBJ2-3, with D possibly TRBD1 on 5 matching bases. The CDR3 has 16 amino acids. CDR1 and CDR2 from the germline V gene are KGHSH and LQKENI. The CDR3 sequence: CASSPPLYTGTDTHYF. As DNA, the CDR3 is TGTGCCAGCTCACCACCGCTTTACACAGGCACAGATACGCATTATTTT.

This clonotype was seen more than once but under ten times. This may stem from a read error, because a much larger clone lies one nucleotide away. The rearrangement joins TRBV6-1 to TRBJ2-4, with D perhaps assigned TRBD1 or TRBD2 (5 bases each). This CDR3 contains 18 residues. Germline V gives CDR1 MNHNS, CDR2 SASEGT. The V end lost 6 bases, the J end lost 1 base, and 22 bases lay between the germline ends. The CDR3 here is CASSAGIGDGFAKNIQYF. The CDR3 region has the DNA TGTGCCAGCAGCGCCGGGATAGGGGATGGCTTTGCCAAAAACATTCAGTACTTC.

By share of the sample, this clonotype is medium-sized. The chain recombines TRBV11-3 with TRBJ2-7; possible D gene TRBD1, 6 bases. The CDR3 loop spans 13 amino acids. Germline V gene sequence: CDR1 SGHNT, CDR2 YENEEA. Deletions cut 5 bases from V and 2 bases from J, with 10 bases between. CDR3 in amino acids: CASSLTGAYEQYF. DNA of the CDR3: TGTGCCAGCAGCCTGACAGGAGCCTACGAGCAGTACTTC.

As concerns this clonotype: This may be a read error, as it is one base from a much larger clone. This CDR3 fails to terminate in the conserved phenylalanine or tryptophan, so it likely reflects a read error. The chain has TRBV12-3 or TRBV12-4 and TRBJ2-5; 9 bases are a match to TRBD1. The junction had 7 bases not matched to a gene; V was cut back by 4 bases and J by 7 bases. This CDR3 region has 14 residues. The CDR3 here is CASSSTGGLGTQYL. The CDR3 region has the DNA TGTGCCAGCAGTTCCACAGGGGGCTTGGGGACCCAGTACTTA.

A note on this clonotype: The junction shows a germline mismatch at one end, possibly a read error. V and J are TRBV2 and TRBJ1-4; unclear D gene. Germline values: CDR1 SNHLY, CDR2 FYNNEI. CDR3 length: 15 amino acids. CDR3 in amino acids: CAISESAYGNEKLFF. As DNA, the CDR3 is TGTGCCATCAGTGAGAGTGCTTATGGTAATGAAAAACTGTTTTTT.

Points on this clonotype: A junction end diverges from the germline sequence, so it may reflect a read error. The chain joins TRBV20-1 to TRBJ2-3; TRBD2 aligns across 9 bases. The germline V gene encodes CDR1 DFQATT and CDR2 SNEGSKA (reference sequence). The CDR3 spans 17 residues. CDR3: CSARRLAGHYSTDTQDF. For the CDR3, the DNA is TGCAGTGCTAGAAGGCTAGCGGGACACTATAGCACAGATACGCAGGATTTT.

Of note for this clonotype: A much larger clonotype is one base distant, so this may be a read error. The gene calls are TRBV5-4 and TRBJ2-3; unclear D gene. Germline CDR1 is SGHNT and CDR2 is YYREEE (reference sequence). V gave up 4 bases and J gave up 5 bases, with 17 bases separating them. This CDR3 spans 15 amino acids. DNA of the CDR3: TGTGCCAGCAGCCCTGGCCATACCCTAAAAGATACGCAGTATTTT. The encoded protein is CASSPGHTLKDTQYF.

The chain combines TRBV28 with TRBJ1-2; 8 nucleotides align to TRBD1. The CDR3 consists of 14 residues. After removal of 4 bases from V and 6 bases from J, the junction contained 7 bases not matched to a gene. Germline V CDR1 and CDR2: MDHEN, SYDVKM. CDR3 coding DNA: TGTGCCAGCAGTTGGGCAGGGGGCCATAATGGCTACACCTTC. As protein: CASSWAGGHNGYTF.

With respect to this clonotype: The CDR3 does not end in the conserved phenylalanine or tryptophan, so this is likely a read error. The CDR3 is CASSLETERNEKLFI. The CDR3 nucleotides are TGTGCCAGCAGTTTAGAAACAGAGCGTAATGAAAAACTGTTTATT. The V call is TRBV11-2, the J call TRBJ1-4; no definite D call. Germline CDR1 is SGHAT and CDR2 is FQNNGV. The CDR3 sequence is 15 residues long.

In the case of this clonotype: No conserved phenylalanine or tryptophan is present at the end of the CDR3, so a read error is the likely explanation. The rearrangement joins TRBV5-4 to TRBJ2-2; 7 bases are a match to TRBD1. The CDR3 is 16 amino acids. Germline CDR1 is SGHNT and CDR2 is YYREEE (reference sequence). The CDR3 loop reads CASSLWTGHNTGELFS. The CDR3 nucleotides are TGTGCCAGCAGCCTTTGGACAGGCCATAACACGGGGGAGCTGTTTTCT.

Concerning this clonotype: Mismatch with germline at one junction end may stem from a read error. The CDR3 region has the DNA TGCGCCAGCAGCCAAGAGGGAGGACTGCAGAACACCTGGGAGCTGTTTTTT. It yields the protein CASSQEGGLQNTWELFF. This chain joins TRBV4-3 and TRBJ2-2, with D tentatively TRBD2 (6 bases). The germline V gene has CDR1 LGHNA and CDR2 YSLEER. The CDR3 runs to 17 residues.

This chain joins TRBV11-1 and TRBJ1-6; D ambiguous. The germline gives CDR1 SGHAT, CDR2 FQDESV (reference sequence). V was cut by 3 bases and J by 17 bases, with 14 bases left in between. The CDR3 length is 12 residues. The CDR3 loop is CASSLDRSPFHF. As DNA, the CDR3 is TGTGCCAGCAGCTTGGATCGTTCACCATTCCACTTT. Using reference TRBV11-1 and TRBJ1-6 for the parts outside the CDR3, the full variable domain is EAEVAQSPRYKITEKSQAVAFWCDPISGHATLYWYRQILGQGPELLVQFQDESVVDDSQLPKDRFSAERLKGVDSTLKIQPAELGDSAMYLCASSLDRSPFHFGNGTRLTVT.

In regard to this clonotype: The junction and the germline gene differ at one end; a read error may be behind it. The chain employs TRBV4-2 and TRBJ2-2; 8 bases match TRBD2. Germline CDR1 and CDR2: LGHNA and YNFKEQ. The CDR3 consists of 16 residues. CDR3 bases: TGTGCCAGCAACCAAGGCCCAGCGGGAGTCACAGGGGAGCTGTTTTTT. This translates into CASNQGPAGVTGELFF.